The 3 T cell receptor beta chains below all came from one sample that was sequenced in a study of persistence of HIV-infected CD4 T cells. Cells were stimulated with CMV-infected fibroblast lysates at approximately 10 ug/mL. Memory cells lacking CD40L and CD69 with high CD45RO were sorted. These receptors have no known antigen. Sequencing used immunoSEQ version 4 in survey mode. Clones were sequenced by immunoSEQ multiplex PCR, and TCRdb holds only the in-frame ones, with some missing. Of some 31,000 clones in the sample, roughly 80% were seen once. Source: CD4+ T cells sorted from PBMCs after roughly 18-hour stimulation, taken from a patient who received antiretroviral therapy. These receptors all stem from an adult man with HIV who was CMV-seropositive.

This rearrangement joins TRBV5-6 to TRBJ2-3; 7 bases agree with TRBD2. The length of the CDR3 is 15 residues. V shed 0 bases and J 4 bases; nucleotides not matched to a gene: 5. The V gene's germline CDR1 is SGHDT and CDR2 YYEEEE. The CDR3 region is CASSLGGGRADTQYF. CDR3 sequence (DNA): TGTGCCAGCAGCTTGGGCGGGGGAAGGGCAGATACGCAGTATTTT.

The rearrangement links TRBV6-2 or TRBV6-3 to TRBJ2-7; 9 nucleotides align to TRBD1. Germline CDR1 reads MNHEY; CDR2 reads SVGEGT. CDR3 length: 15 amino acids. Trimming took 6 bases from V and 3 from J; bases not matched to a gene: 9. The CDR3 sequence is CASSSTGTGRYEQYF. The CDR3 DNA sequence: TGTGCCAGCAGCTCGACCGGGACAGGGCGCTACGAGCAGTACTTC.

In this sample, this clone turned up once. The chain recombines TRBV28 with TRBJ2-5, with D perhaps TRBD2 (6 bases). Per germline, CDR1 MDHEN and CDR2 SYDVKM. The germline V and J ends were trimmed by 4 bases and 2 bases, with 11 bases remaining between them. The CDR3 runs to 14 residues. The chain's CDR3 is CASSSGDLQETQYF. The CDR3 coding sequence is TGTGCCAGCAGTTCGGGGGATTTACAAGAGACCCAGTACTTC.